A selection of T cell receptor beta chains follows, all from one sample in a study of T cell repertoires in cytomegalovirus infection. TCRdb analysed the reads with MiXCR anew, one entry per CDR3 protein. The sample lists around 440,000 distinct CDR3 sequences; roughly 10% were seen once. Material: PBMCs. These receptors all stem from a human donor in good health (CMV status not recorded). Some clones in this sample may be carry-over from other donors' samples. CDR3s include the opening cysteine and the closing phenylalanine or tryptophan. A D gene is named only where the DNA matches it firmly. Only some rows state a clone size, as once, few, many or a class for expanded clones.

V gene	D gene	clone size	J gene	CDR3 DNA	CDR3 protein
TRBV28	-	-	TRBJ2-1	TGTGCCAGCACCTCAATCGGGGTCTCCTACAATGAGCAGTTCTTC	CASTSIGVSYNEQFF
TRBV12-3/TRBV12-4	-	-	TRBJ2-4	TGTGCCAGCAGTTCAAGCCCCCGGGGGGCCAAAAACATTCAGTACTTC	CASSSSPRGAKNIQYF
TRBV20-1	TRBD1	few	TRBJ1-4	TGCAGTGTACAGGGGATGGGCACTAATGAAAAACTGTTTTTT	CSVQGMGTNEKLFF
TRBV20-1	TRBD2	-	TRBJ2-1	TGCAGTGCGTTAGCGGGGGGGCCCCGCAATGAGCAGTTCTTC	CSALAGGPRNEQFF
TRBV28	-	many	TRBJ1-1	TGTGCCAGCAGTTCCGGCAGGGGTGAAGCTTTCTTT	CASSSGRGEAFF
TRBV5-1	-	few	TRBJ1-2	TGCGCCAGCAGCTCCCACGAGGGGGATGGCTACACCTTC	CASSSHEGDGYTF
TRBV7-8	-	many	TRBJ1-2	TGTGCCAGCAGCTCAGCCCCGGGCGGATTTTATGGCTACACCTTC	CASSSAPGGFYGYTF
TRBV7-9	-	many	TRBJ1-6	TGTGCCAGCAGCCCAATTGGAGAGGGGACCCTCCACTTT	CASSPIGEGTLHF
TRBV15	-	few	TRBJ2-7	TGTGCCACCAGCACAGGGGTATCCTACGAGCAGTACTTC	CATSTGVSYEQYF
TRBV7-2	-	many	TRBJ2-5	TGTGCCAGCAGCTCTGCGTACCAAGAGACCCAGTACTTC	CASSSAYQETQYF
TRBV7-9	-	many	TRBJ1-1	TGTGCCAGCAGCTTAAGGAGGGGGACATCAACTGAAGCTTTCTTT	CASSLRRGTSTEAFF
TRBV6-2/TRBV6-3	TRBD1	few	TRBJ2-5	TGTGCCAGCAGAGAAAAGACAGGGGGCCGAGAGACCCAGTACTTC	CASREKTGGRETQYF
TRBV19	TRBD1	many	TRBJ2-1	TGTGCCAGTAGTGCCCGACAGGGGTCCTACAATGAGCAGTTCTTC	CASSARQGSYNEQFF
TRBV5-1	TRBD1	few	TRBJ1-1	TGCGCCAGCAGCCCCGGACAGGTCGGGGAGACTGAAGCTTTCTTT	CASSPGQVGETEAFF
TRBV12-5	-	many	TRBJ1-1	TGTGCTAGTGGTTTGGTTACTATGACCCACACTGAAGCTTTCTTT	CASGLVTMTHTEAFF
TRBV6-1	-	many	TRBJ2-5	TGTGCCAGCAGTGAAACATCCCAGTACTTC	CASSETSQYF
TRBV19	TRBD1	many	TRBJ1-2	TGTGCCAGTAGTACCTCCCCGGACAGGGTCAACTATGGCTACACCTTC	CASSTSPDRVNYGYTF
TRBV10-3	-	-	TRBJ1-1	TGTGCCATCAGTGAGTCGAGGGAGAACACTGAAGCTTTCTTT	CAISESRENTEAFF
TRBV29-1	TRBD1	-	TRBJ1-1	TGCAGCGCGACCGACAGGGGGACTGAAGCTTTCTTT	CSATDRGTEAFF
TRBV12-3/TRBV12-4	-	many	TRBJ1-1	TGTGCCAGCAGTTTGGGGGAGATCTACACTGAAGCTTTCTTT	CASSLGEIYTEAFF
TRBV9	-	few	TRBJ1-5	TGTGCCAGCAGCCGTCCTGGACGGAGCAATCAGCCCCAGCATTTT	CASSRPGRSNQPQHF
TRBV4-2	-	many	TRBJ2-3	TGTGCCAGCAGCCAAGTCCAGGGCCCAGATACGCAGTATTTT	CASSQVQGPDTQYF
TRBV4-2	TRBD2	-	TRBJ2-3	TGTGCCAGCAGCCCTGGGACTAGCGGGAATCCAGATACGCAGTATTTT	CASSPGTSGNPDTQYF
TRBV19	-	many	TRBJ2-2	TGTGCCAGTAGTATCGGCAGGGCTTCCGGGGAGCTGTTTTTT	CASSIGRASGELFF
TRBV19	TRBD1	-	TRBJ1-6	TGTGCCAGTAGTCTACTCCGGGACAGAGATTCACCCCTCCACTTT	CASSLLRDRDSPLHF
TRBV9	TRBD1	-	TRBJ2-5	TGTGCCAGCAGCCCCACAGGGGGGTTCCAAGAGACCCAGTACTTC	CASSPTGGFQETQYF
TRBV14	-	once	TRBJ2-2	TGTGCCAGCAGCCCCCCAGAGCAGGGGAACACCGGGGAGCTGTTTTTT	CASSPPEQGNTGELFF
TRBV10-3	-	few	TRBJ1-4	TGTGCCATCCGGGGCAGTTTGAATGAAAAACTGTTTTTT	CAIRGSLNEKLFF